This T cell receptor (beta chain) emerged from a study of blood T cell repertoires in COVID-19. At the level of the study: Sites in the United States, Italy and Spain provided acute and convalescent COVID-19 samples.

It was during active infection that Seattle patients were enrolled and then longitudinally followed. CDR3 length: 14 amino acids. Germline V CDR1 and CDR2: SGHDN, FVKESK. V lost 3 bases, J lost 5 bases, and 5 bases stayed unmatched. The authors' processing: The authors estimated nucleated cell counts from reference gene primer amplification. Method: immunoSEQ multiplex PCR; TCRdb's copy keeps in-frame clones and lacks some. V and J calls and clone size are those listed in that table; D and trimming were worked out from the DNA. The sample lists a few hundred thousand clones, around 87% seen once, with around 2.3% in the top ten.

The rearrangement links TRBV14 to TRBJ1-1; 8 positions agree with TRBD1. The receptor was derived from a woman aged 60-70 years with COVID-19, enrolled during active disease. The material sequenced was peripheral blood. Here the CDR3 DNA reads TGTGCCAGCAGCCACCGGACAGGGAATACTGAAGCTTTCTTT. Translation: CASSHRTGNTEAFF.